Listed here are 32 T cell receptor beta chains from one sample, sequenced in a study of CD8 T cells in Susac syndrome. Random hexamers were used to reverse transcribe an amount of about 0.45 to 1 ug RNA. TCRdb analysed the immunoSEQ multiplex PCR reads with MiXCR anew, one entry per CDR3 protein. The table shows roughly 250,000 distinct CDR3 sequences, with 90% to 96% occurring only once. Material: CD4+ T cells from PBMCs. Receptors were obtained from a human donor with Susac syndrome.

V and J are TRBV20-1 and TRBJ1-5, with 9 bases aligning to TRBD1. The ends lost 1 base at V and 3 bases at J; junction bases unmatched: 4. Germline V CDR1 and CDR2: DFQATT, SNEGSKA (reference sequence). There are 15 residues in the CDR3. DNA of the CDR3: TGCAGTGCTAGAGGGCGGACAGGGGTCAATCAGCCCCAGCATTTT. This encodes CSARGRTGVNQPQHF.

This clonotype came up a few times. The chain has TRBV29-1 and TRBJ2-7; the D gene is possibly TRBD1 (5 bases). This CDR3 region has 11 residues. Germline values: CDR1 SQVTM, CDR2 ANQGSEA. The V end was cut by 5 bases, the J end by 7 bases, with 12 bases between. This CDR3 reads CSVLDPGEQYF. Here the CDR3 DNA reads TGCAGCGTTCTAGACCCAGGGGAGCAGTACTTC.

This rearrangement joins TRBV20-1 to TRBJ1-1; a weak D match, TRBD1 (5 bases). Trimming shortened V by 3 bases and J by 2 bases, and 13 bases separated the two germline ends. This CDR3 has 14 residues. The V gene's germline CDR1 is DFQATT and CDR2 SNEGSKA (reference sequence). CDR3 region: CSASSGGSNTEAFF. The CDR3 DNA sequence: TGCAGTGCTAGTTCGGGGGGATCAAACACTGAAGCTTTCTTT.

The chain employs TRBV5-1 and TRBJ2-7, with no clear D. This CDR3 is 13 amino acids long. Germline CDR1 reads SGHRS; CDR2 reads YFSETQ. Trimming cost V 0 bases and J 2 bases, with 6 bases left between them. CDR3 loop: CASSLGIAYEQYF. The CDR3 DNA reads TGCGCCAGCAGCTTGGGTATAGCCTACGAGCAGTACTTC.

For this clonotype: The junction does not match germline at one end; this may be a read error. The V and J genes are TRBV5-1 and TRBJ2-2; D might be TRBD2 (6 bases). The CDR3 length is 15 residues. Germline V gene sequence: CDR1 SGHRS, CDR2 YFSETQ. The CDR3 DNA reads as TGTGCCAGCAGCTTGGGCGGGACGAACACCGGGGAGCTGTTTTTT. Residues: CASSLGGTNTGELFF.

CDR3 in DNA: TGTGCCAGCAGCAGGAAGGGAAGCCACTCAGATACGCAGTATTTT. Translating it yields CASSRKGSHSDTQYF. V is TRBV12-3 or TRBV12-4 and J is TRBJ2-3, with no clear D. There are 15 residues in the CDR3. V lost 6 bases and J lost 4, with 17 bases in between.

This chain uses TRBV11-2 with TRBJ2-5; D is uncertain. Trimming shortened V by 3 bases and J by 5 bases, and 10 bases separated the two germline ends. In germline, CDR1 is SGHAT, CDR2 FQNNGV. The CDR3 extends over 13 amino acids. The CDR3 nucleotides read TGTGCCAGCAGCTTCCCGGTGTGGGAGACCCAGTACTTC. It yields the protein CASSFPVWETQYF.

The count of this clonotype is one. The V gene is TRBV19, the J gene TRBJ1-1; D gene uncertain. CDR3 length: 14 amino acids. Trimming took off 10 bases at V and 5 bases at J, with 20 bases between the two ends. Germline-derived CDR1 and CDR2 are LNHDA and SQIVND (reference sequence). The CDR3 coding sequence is TGTGCCATCAACTCCGGACGGCTCGGAACTGAAGCTTTCTTT. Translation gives CAINSGRLGTEAFF.

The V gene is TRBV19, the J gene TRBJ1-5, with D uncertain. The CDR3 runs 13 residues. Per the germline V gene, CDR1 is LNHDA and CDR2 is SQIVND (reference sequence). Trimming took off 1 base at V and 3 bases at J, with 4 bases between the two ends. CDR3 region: CASSIAVNQPQHF. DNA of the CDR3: TGTGCCAGTAGTATAGCGGTCAATCAGCCCCAGCATTTT.

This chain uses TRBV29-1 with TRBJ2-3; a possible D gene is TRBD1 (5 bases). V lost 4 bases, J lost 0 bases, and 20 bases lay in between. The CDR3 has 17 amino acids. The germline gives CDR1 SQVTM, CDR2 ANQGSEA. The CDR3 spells CSVAQDKGRPSTDTQYF. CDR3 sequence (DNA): TGCAGCGTTGCCCAGGACAAGGGCCGCCCTAGCACAGATACGCAGTATTTT.

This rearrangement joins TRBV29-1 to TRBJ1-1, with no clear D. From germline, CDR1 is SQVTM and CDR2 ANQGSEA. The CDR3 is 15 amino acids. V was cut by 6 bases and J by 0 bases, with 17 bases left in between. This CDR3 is CSVLADPEVNTEAFF. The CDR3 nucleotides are TGCAGCGTCCTTGCCGACCCAGAGGTGAACACTGAAGCTTTCTTT. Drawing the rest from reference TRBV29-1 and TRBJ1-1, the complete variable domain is SAVISQKPSRDICQRGTSLTIQCQVDSQVTMMFWYRQQPGQSLTLIATANQGSEATYESGFVIDKFPISRPNLTFSTLTVSNMSPEDSSIYLCSVLADPEVNTEAFFGQGTRLTVV.

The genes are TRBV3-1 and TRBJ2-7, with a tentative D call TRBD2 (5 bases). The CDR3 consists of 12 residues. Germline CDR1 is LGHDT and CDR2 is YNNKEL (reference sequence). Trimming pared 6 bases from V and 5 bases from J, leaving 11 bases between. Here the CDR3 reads CASRSSGDEQYF. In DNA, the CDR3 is TGTGCCAGCAGGAGCTCCGGGGACGAGCAGTACTTC.

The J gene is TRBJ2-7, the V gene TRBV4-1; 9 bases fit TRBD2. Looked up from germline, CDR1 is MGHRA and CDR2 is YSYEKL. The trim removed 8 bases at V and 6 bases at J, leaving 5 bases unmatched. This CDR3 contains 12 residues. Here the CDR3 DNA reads TGCGCCAGCCCCGGACTAGCGAGCGAGCAGTACTTC. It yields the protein CASPGLASEQYF.

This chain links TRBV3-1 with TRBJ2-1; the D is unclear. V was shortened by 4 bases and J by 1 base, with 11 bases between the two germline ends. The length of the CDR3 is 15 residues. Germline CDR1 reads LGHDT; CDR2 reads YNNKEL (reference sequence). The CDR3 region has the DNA TGTGCCAGCAGCCTCCAAAGGGCTTCCTACAATGAGCAGTTCTTC. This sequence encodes CASSLQRASYNEQFF.

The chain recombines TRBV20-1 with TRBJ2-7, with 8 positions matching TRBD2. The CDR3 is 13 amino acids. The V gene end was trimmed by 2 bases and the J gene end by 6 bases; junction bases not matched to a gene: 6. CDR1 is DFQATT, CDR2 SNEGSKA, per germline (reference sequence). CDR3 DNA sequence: TGCAGTGCTAGATCGGGGGGGCCGGGCGAGCAGTACTTC. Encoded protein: CSARSGGPGEQYF.

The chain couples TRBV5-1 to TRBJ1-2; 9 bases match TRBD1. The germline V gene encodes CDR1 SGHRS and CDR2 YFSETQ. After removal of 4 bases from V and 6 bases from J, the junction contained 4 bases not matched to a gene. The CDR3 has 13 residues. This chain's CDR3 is CASSQGTGNGYTF. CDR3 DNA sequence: TGCGCCAGCAGCCAGGGGACAGGGAATGGCTACACCTTC.

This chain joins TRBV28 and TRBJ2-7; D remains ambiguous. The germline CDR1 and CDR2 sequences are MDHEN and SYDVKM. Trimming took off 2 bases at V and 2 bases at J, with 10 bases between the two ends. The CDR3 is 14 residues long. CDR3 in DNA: TGTGCCAGCAGTTTAGTGGCTTCACCCTACGAGCAGTACTTC. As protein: CASSLVASPYEQYF.

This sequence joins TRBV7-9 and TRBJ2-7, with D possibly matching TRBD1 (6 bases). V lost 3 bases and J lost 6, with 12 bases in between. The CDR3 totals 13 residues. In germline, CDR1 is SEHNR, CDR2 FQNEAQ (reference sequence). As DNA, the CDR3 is TGTGCCAGCAGCTTGGCACAGGGAAGCGAGCAGTACTTC. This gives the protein CASSLAQGSEQYF.

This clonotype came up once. The CDR3 sequence is CSAPDGYEQYF. The CDR3 nucleotides are TGCAGCGCCCCCGATGGGTACGAGCAGTACTTC. V is TRBV29-1 and J is TRBJ2-7; no reliable D call. This CDR3 spans 11 amino acids. Trimming shortened V by 7 bases and J by 4 bases, and 11 bases separated the two germline ends. Germline V gene lookup returns CDR1 SQVTM and CDR2 ANQGSEA.

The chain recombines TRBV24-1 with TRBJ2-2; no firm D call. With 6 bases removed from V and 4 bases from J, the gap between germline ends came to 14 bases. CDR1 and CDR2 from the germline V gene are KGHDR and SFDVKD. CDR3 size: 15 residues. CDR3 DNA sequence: TGTGCCACCAGTAAAGCCCCGGCGGTCACCGGGGAGCTGTTTTTT. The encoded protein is CATSKAPAVTGELFF.

In DNA form, the CDR3 reads TGCAGCGCAGCTCGAGGGGTGGGCACTGAAGCTTTCTTT. This gives the protein CSAARGVGTEAFF. The rearrangement joins TRBV29-1 to TRBJ1-1, with a possible D match to TRBD1 (5 bases). Germline CDR1 SQVTM, CDR2 ANQGSEA. The CDR3 spans 13 residues. The V end lost 7 bases, the J end lost 4 bases, and 16 bases lay between the germline ends.

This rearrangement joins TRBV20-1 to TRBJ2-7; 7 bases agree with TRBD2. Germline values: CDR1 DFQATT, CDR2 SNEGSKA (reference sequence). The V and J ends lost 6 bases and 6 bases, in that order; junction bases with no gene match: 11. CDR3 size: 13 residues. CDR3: CSAKGGQGSEQYF. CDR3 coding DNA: TGCAGTGCCAAGGGAGGGCAGGGAAGCGAGCAGTACTTC.

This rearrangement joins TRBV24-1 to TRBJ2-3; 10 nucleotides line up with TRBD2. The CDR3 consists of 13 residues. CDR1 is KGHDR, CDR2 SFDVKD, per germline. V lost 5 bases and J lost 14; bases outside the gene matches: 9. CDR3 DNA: TGTGCCACCAGTGCTAAGCCGGGACTAGCGCTGTATTTT. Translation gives CATSAKPGLALYF.

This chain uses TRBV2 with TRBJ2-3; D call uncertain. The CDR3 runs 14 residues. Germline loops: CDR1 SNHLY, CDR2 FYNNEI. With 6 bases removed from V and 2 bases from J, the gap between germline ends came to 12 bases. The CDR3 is CASSIGRHTDTQYF. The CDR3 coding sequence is TGTGCCAGCAGCATCGGTAGGCACACAGATACGCAGTATTTT. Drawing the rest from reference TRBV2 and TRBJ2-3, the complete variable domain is EPEVTQTPSHQVTQMGQEVILRCVPISNHLYFYWYRQILGQKVEFLVSFYNNEISEKSEIFDDQFSVERPDGSNFTLKIRSTKLEDSAMYFCASSIGRHTDTQYFGPGTRLTVL.

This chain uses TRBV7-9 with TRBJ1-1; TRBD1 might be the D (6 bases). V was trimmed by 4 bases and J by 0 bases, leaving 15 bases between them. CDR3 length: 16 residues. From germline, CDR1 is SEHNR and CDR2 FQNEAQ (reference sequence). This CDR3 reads CASSSALTGMNTEAFF. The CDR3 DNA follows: TGTGCCAGCAGCTCCGCCCTCACAGGGATGAACACTGAAGCTTTCTTT.

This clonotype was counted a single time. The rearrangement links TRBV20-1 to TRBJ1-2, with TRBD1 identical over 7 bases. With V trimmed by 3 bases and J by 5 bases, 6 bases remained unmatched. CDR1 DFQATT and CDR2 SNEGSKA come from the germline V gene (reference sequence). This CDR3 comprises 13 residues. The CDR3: CSASEGAGYGYTF. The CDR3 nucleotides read TGCAGTGCTAGCGAGGGGGCAGGGTATGGCTACACCTTC.

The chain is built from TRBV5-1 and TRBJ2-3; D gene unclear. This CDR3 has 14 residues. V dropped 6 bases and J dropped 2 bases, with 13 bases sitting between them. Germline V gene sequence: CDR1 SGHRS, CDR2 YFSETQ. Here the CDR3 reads CASTKADPTDTQYF. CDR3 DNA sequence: TGCGCCAGCACCAAGGCAGACCCCACAGATACGCAGTATTTT.

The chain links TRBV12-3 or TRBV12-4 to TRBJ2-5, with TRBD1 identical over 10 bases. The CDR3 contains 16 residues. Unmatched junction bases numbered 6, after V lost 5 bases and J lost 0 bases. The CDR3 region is CASSPGQGTHQETQYF. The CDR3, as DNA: TGTGCCAGCAGTCCGGGACAGGGGACGCACCAAGAGACCCAGTACTTC.

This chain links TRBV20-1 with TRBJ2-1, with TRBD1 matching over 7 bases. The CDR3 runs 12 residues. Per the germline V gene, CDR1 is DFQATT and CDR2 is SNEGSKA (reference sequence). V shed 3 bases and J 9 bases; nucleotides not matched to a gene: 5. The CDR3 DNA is TGCAGTGCTAGCAATAGACAGGGTGAGCAGTTCTTC. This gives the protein CSASNRQGEQFF.

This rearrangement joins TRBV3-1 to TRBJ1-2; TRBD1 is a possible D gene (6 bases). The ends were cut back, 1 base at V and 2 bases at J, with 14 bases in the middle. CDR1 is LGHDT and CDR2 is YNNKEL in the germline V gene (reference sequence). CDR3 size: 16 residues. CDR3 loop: CASSQVRQRGNYGYTF. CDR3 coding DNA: TGTGCCAGCAGCCAAGTGCGACAGAGGGGGAACTATGGCTACACCTTC.

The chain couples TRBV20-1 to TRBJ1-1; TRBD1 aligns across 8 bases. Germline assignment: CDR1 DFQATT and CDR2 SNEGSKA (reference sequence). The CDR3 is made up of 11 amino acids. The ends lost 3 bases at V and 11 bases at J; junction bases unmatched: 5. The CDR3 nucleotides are TGCAGTGCTAGGGACAGGGAGGATGCTTTCTTT. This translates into CSARDREDAFF.

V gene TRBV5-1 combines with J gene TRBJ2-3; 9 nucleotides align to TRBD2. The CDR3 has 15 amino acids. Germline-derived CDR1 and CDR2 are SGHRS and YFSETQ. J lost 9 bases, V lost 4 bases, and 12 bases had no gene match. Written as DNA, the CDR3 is TGCGCCAGCAGCCACCGCGGGAGGGCCGCGAGGACGCAGTATTTT. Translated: CASSHRGRAARTQYF.